The next 24 T cell receptor beta chains were all read from a single sample in a study of blood T cell repertoires in COVID-19 (dated by TCRdb to between 2020 and 2021). The method behind the library was the immunoSEQ multiplex PCR assay. What TCRdb holds here is the immuneACCESS table cut down to in-frame rearrangements. Part of the clones is not present; checked against another copy, under half of the missing clones reflect an unresolved V gene, and the others are unexplained. Here the sample has 90,000 or so clones; around 79% occur a single time. The top ten hold approximately 25% of the sample. Sequencing used peripheral blood. Receptors originate from a human donor in a cohort sampled during active COVID-19.

The chain combines TRBV29-1 with TRBJ2-5; TRBD2 aligns across 7 bases. Germline CDR1 is SQVTM and CDR2 is ANQGSEA. This CDR3 has 12 amino acids. V was clipped by 8 bases and J by 7 bases; unmatched bases: 10. The CDR3 DNA reads as TGCAGCACATTGCCCCCTAGCGGGACCCAGTACTTC. Translating gives CSTLPPSGTQYF.

The V and J genes are TRBV6-1 and TRBJ1-2; D might be TRBD1 (5 bases). The germline V gene has CDR1 MNHNS and CDR2 SASEGT. V was pared by 2 bases and J by 3 bases, with 13 bases between. CDR3 length: 15 residues. The CDR3 is CASSELGGRDYGYTF. CDR3 in DNA: TGTGCCAGCAGTGAACTCGGGGGTAGGGACTATGGCTACACCTTC.

V usage is TRBV9 and J usage is TRBJ1-5, with TRBD1 matching 10 bases. Germline V gene lookup returns CDR1 SGDLS and CDR2 YYNGEE. CDR3 length equals 16 residues. V lost 4 bases and J lost 4; bases outside the gene matches: 8. The CDR3 loop reads CASSPGTGALNQPQHF. The CDR3 DNA sequence: TGTGCCAGCAGCCCCGGGACAGGGGCTTTGAATCAGCCCCAGCATTTT.

The chain has TRBV5-1 and TRBJ2-4; a possible D gene is TRBD2 (7 bases). The germline V and J ends were trimmed by 1 base and 7 bases, with 21 bases remaining between them. Per the germline V gene, CDR1 is SGHRS and CDR2 is YFSETQ. This CDR3 has 17 residues. CDR3 DNA: TGCGCCAGCAGCTTGATGGGACAAATTGCCGGGGGGAACATTCAGTACTTC. This codes for CASSLMGQIAGGNIQYF.

V gene TRBV14 combines with J gene TRBJ2-1; maybe TRBD2 (6 bases). Trimming stripped 0 bases from V and 2 bases from J, with 11 bases between. The length of the CDR3 is 16 residues. Germline V gene data show CDR1 as SGHDN and CDR2 as FVKESK. In DNA form, the CDR3 reads TGTGCCAGCAGCCAAGAACGCGGGGTCGCCTACAATGAGCAGTTCTTC. Translation: CASSQERGVAYNEQFF.

The CDR3 DNA sequence: TGTGCCAGCAGCCTCGGCGCGGACGAGCAGTACTTC. It translates to CASSLGADEQYF. This chain joins TRBV7-3 and TRBJ2-7; unclear D gene. The CDR3 length is 12 residues. CDR1 is SGHTA, CDR2 FQGTGA, per germline. V shed 5 bases and J shed 5 bases, with 10 bases lying between them.

The rearrangement links TRBV9 to TRBJ1-4; D gene unclear. Germline V gives CDR1 SGDLS, CDR2 YYNGEE. This CDR3 spans 17 amino acids. Between the trimmed V and J ends, which lost 3 bases and 7 bases, there was a span of 22 bases. CDR3 bases: TGTGCCAGCAGCGCCGGGGTGGGATCTTATTTCCGTGAAAAACTGTTTTTT. It is translated as CASSAGVGSYFREKLFF.

V gene TRBV4-2 combines with J gene TRBJ1-1, with D tentatively TRBD1 (6 bases). CDR3 length: 15 residues. Germline V lookup: CDR1 LGHNA, CDR2 YNFKEQ. The V and J ends lost 4 bases and 4 bases respectively, with 16 bases between them. The CDR3 DNA follows: TGTGCCAGCAGCCCACAACGAACAGGGTTCACTGAAGCTTTCTTT. Its protein product is CASSPQRTGFTEAFF.

The chain has TRBV7-2 and TRBJ2-1; TRBD2 agrees at 12 bases. The germline V gene has CDR1 SGHTA and CDR2 FQGNSA. The length of the CDR3 is 15 residues. The trim removed 6 bases at V and 5 bases at J, leaving 5 bases unmatched. CDR3 in DNA: TGTGCCAGCAGTCCTAGCGGGAGGGCCAACAATGAGCAGTTCTTC. It encodes CASSPSGRANNEQFF.

This chain joins TRBV6-5 and TRBJ1-5; 10 bases align to TRBD1. Looked up from germline, CDR1 is MNHEY and CDR2 is SVGAGI. Losses at the gene ends were 0 bases for V and 5 bases for J; bases not matched to a gene: 1. The CDR3 covers 15 residues. The CDR3 DNA is TGTGCCAGCAGTTACTCAGGGACAGGGGATCAGCCCCAGCATTTT. Its translation: CASSYSGTGDQPQHF.

The chain carries TRBV3-1 (or the pseudogene TRBV3-2) and TRBJ2-5; 9 positions match TRBD2. Trimming removed 0 bases from V and 6 bases from J; junction bases left unmatched: 8. Germline lookup yields CDR1 LGHDT and CDR2 YNNKEL (reference sequence). The CDR3 consists of 16 residues. The CDR3 nucleotides are TGTGCCAGCAGCCAAGATGGGAGGACTAGCGTTAAGACCCAGTACTTC. Its translation: CASSQDGRTSVKTQYF.

The V call is TRBV4-2, the J call TRBJ1-1; 9 bases map to TRBD1. The junction had 21 bases not matched to a gene; V was cut back by 3 bases and J by 4 bases. The CDR3 has 20 residues. CDR1 is LGHNA and CDR2 is YNFKEQ in the germline V gene. CDR3 in amino acids: CASSHGSQGDRVFPCTEAFF. The DNA for the CDR3 is TGTGCCAGCAGCCATGGCTCGCAGGGGGACAGGGTGTTCCCTTGCACTGAAGCTTTCTTT.

The V and J genes are TRBV28 and TRBJ1-5, with TRBD1 matching over 7 bases. This CDR3 spans 14 amino acids. The junction had 8 bases not matched to a gene; V was cut back by 6 bases and J by 6 bases. Germline V gene data show CDR1 as MDHEN and CDR2 as SYDVKM. Here the CDR3 reads CASRLNRGGQPQHF. The CDR3 DNA reads TGTGCCAGCAGATTGAACAGGGGCGGTCAGCCCCAGCATTTT.

V gene TRBV19 combines with J gene TRBJ2-2; 7 bases are a match to TRBD2. Trimming took 6 bases from V and 2 from J; bases not matched to a gene: 9. The CDR3 spans 16 residues. CDR1 is LNHDA and CDR2 is SQIVND in the germline V gene (reference sequence). Here the CDR3 DNA reads TGTGCCAGTAGGTCCTTAGCTAGCGGAAACACCGGGGAGCTGTTTTTT. Protein product: CASRSLASGNTGELFF. The full variable domain, with the rest looked up from reference TRBV19 and TRBJ2-2, is DGGITQSPKYLFRKEGQNVTLSCEQNLNHDAMYWYRQDPGQGLRLIYYSQIVNDFQKGDIAEGYSVSREKKESFPLTVTSAQKNPTAFYLCASRSLASGNTGELFFGEGSRLTVL.

In its sample, this clone is large. The V gene is TRBV6-5, the J gene TRBJ2-7, with TRBD2 matching 9 bases. The CDR3 is made up of 15 amino acids. Germline CDR1 is MNHEY and CDR2 is SVGAGI. With 2 bases clipped from V and 5 bases from J, the junction kept 7 bases outside the gene matches. The CDR3 reads CASSYRREGRHEQYF. Here the CDR3 DNA reads TGTGCCAGCAGTTACCGGCGGGAGGGCCGGCACGAGCAGTACTTC.

This clone was seen a handful of times. This chain connects TRBV14 to TRBJ2-1, with D hard to call. V was trimmed by 4 bases and J by 2 bases, leaving 6 bases between them. The V gene's germline CDR1 is SGHDN and CDR2 FVKESK. The CDR3 has 13 amino acids. The DNA of the CDR3 is TGTGCCAGCAGCCCCACGGCCTACAATGAGCAGTTCTTC. It encodes CASSPTAYNEQFF.

The gene calls are TRBV5-4 and TRBJ2-2, with D possibly being TRBD2 (6 bases). The CDR3 extends over 15 amino acids. From germline, CDR1 is SGHNT and CDR2 YYREEE (reference sequence). Between the trimmed V and J ends, which lost 4 bases and 6 bases, there was a span of 16 bases. The CDR3 DNA is TGTGCCAGCAGCCCCGAATGGGGGGATTCCGGGGAGCTGTTTTTT. Translated: CASSPEWGDSGELFF.

This chain links TRBV11-2 with TRBJ1-2; 7 nucleotides align to TRBD1. Germline values: CDR1 SGHAT, CDR2 FQNNGV. Trimming took 4 bases from V and 7 from J; bases not matched to a gene: 6. This CDR3 has 13 amino acids. CDR3 nucleotides: TGTGCCAGCAGCTCCTACCAGGGGGGTGGCTACACCTTC. Protein sequence: CASSSYQGGGYTF.

The sample holds a few counts of this clone. This chain uses TRBV2 with TRBJ2-7, with a possible D match to TRBD1 (6 bases). The CDR3 extends over 15 amino acids. V was clipped by 5 bases and J by 4 bases, with 18 bases between them. Germline CDR1 is SNHLY and CDR2 is FYNNEI. Here the CDR3 reads CASSHEPGQFYEQYF. Written as DNA, the CDR3 is TGTGCCAGCAGTCACGAGCCCGGACAGTTTTACGAGCAGTACTTC.

This rearrangement joins TRBV19 to TRBJ2-1; maybe TRBD1 (6 bases). Germline V lookup: CDR1 LNHDA, CDR2 SQIVND (reference sequence). This CDR3 is 17 amino acids long. The V and J ends lost 5 bases and 6 bases respectively, with 23 bases between them. The CDR3 reads CASSRKRPGQESNEQFF. The CDR3 DNA sequence: TGTGCCAGTAGTCGAAAGCGGCCGGGACAAGAATCCAATGAGCAGTTCTTC.

The rearrangement uses TRBV4-1 and TRBJ2-2, with D possibly being TRBD2 (6 bases). This CDR3 has 16 residues. Trimming took 0 bases from V and 0 from J, leaving 8 bases between them. Germline loops: CDR1 MGHRA, CDR2 YSYEKL. As DNA, the CDR3 is TGCGCCAGCAGCCAAGAAACGGGAGCGAACACCGGGGAGCTGTTTTTT. Translation gives CASSQETGANTGELFF.

There are a few counts of this clone. The rearrangement joins TRBV6-4 to TRBJ2-1, with 8 bases matching TRBD1. CDR1 and CDR2 from the germline V gene are MRHNA and SNTAGT. After removal of 5 bases from V and 6 bases from J, the junction contained 3 bases not matched to a gene. The length of the CDR3 is 13 residues. This chain's CDR3 is CASSSDRGNEQFF. CDR3 nucleotides: TGTGCCAGCAGTTCCGACAGGGGCAATGAGCAGTTCTTC.

This clone showed up just once. The genes are TRBV3-1 (or the pseudogene TRBV3-2) and TRBJ1-2, with TRBD1 matching 7 bases. The CDR3 spans 14 residues. In germline, CDR1 is LGHDT, CDR2 YNNKEL (reference sequence). With 4 bases clipped from V and 2 bases from J, the junction kept 4 bases outside the gene matches. The CDR3 sequence is CASSRTGPNYGYTF. The CDR3 nucleotides read TGTGCCAGCAGCCGGACAGGCCCCAACTATGGCTACACCTTC.

This clone turned up a few times. The genes are TRBV19 and TRBJ1-4, with D possibly being TRBD1 (5 bases). In germline, CDR1 is LNHDA, CDR2 SQIVND (reference sequence). V shed 5 bases and J shed 3 bases, with 10 bases lying between them. CDR3 length: 14 residues. CDR3 bases: TGTGCCAGTAGTGCGGGGGTGCCTAATGAAAAACTGTTTTTT. It encodes CASSAGVPNEKLFF.